The subject of this entry is one TCR beta chain. The antigen remains unidentified. The data derive from a study of a mutant IDH1 vaccine in newly diagnosed glioma. Germline CDR1 reads SGHRS; CDR2 reads YFSETQ. This CDR3 contains 15 residues. The V segment lost 5 bases and the J segment 0 bases; nucleotides outside the gene matches: 5. The sample's time point: week 35, safety follow-up. Alongside topical imiquimod, each dose of vaccine comprised 300 ug of mutant IDH1 20-mer peptide. TCRdb's table, derived via immunoSEQ multiplex PCR, lists solely in-frame clones and lacks some. The sample yields roughly 26,000 clones, roughly 83% seen once.

This sequence joins TRBV5-1 and TRBJ2-7; TRBD1 agrees at 10 bases. Sequencing was performed on PBMCs, taken from a glioma patient whose treatment included an IDH1 peptide vaccine. The clonotype comes from a man aged 25 to 45 with glioma. The CDR3 spells CASSIGDRGSYEQYF. The CDR3 DNA is TGCGCCAGCAGTATTGGGGACAGGGGCTCCTACGAGCAGTACTTC.